The 29 T cell receptor beta chains listed next were all sequenced from one sample in a study of blood T cell repertoires in COVID-19. The table came from immunoSEQ multiplex PCR; TCRdb's copy has only in-frame clones and leaves some out. This repertoire shows some 200,000 clones, roughly four fifths found once; its top ten account for around 10%. The sequenced sample consisted of peripheral blood. The receptors derive from a woman aged 40 to 55 with COVID-19, enrolled during active disease.

The chain employs TRBV10-3 and TRBJ1-1; D is perhaps TRBD1 (5 bases). V was clipped by 4 bases and J by 0 bases, with 9 bases between them. Germline loops: CDR1 ENHRY, CDR2 SYGVKD. The CDR3 has 14 amino acids. In DNA, the CDR3 is TGTGCCATCAGTGCCTTACAGGTGAACACTGAAGCTTTCTTT. Its protein is CAISALQVNTEAFF.

The chain employs TRBV9 and TRBJ1-6; a weak D match, TRBD1 (5 bases). The V end was cut by 3 bases, the J end by 9 bases, with 13 bases between. CDR3 length: 14 amino acids. Germline CDR1 and CDR2: SGDLS and YYNGEE. The CDR3 DNA follows: TGTGCCAGCAGCGGGGGGGGTGCGGGTTCACCCCTCCACTTT. This codes for CASSGGGAGSPLHF.

The chain recombines TRBV11-3 with TRBJ2-1; TRBD2 aligns across 10 bases. Germline CDR1 reads SGHNT; CDR2 reads YENEEA. CDR3 length: 15 residues. The trim removed 5 bases at V and 6 bases at J, leaving 7 bases unmatched. CDR3 nucleotides: TGTGCCAGCAGCCTGGGGGCTAGCGGGAGCAATGAGCAGTTCTTC. Its translation is CASSLGASGSNEQFF.

The chain carries TRBV19 and TRBJ1-4; the D gene is possibly TRBD1 (6 bases). The CDR3 contains 15 residues. The ends were cut back, 6 bases at V and 7 bases at J, with 18 bases in the middle. Germline V gene data show CDR1 as LNHDA and CDR2 as SQIVND (reference sequence). CDR3 in amino acids: CASSPRDTRSEKLFF. Written as DNA, the CDR3 is TGTGCCAGTAGCCCACGGGACACCCGTAGTGAAAAACTGTTTTTT.

Worth noting for this clone: Given a much more abundant clone one base away, this may be a read error. This chain connects TRBV6-6 to TRBJ1-1; D is uncertain. The CDR3 covers 13 residues. The V gene's germline CDR1 is MNHNY and CDR2 SVGAGI (reference sequence). With 1 base removed from V and 1 base from J, the gap between germline ends came to 4 bases. CDR3 sequence reads: CASSYYGNTEAFF. DNA for the CDR3: TGTGCCAGCAGTTACTACGGGAACACTGAAGCTTTCTTT.

This chain joins TRBV5-8 and TRBJ1-4; 8 bases agree with TRBD1. The CDR3 has 17 residues. Germline CDR1 is SGHTS and CDR2 is YDEGEE. Unmatched junction bases numbered 8, after V lost 4 bases and J lost 0 bases. CDR3 in DNA: TGTGCCAGCAGCCCCGTCGGACAGGGCGCAACTAATGAAAAACTGTTTTTT. It yields the protein CASSPVGQGATNEKLFF.

The chain is built from TRBV5-5 and TRBJ1-4, with 7 bases matching TRBD1. CDR3 size: 17 residues. V was clipped by 0 bases and J by 7 bases; unmatched bases: 12. CDR1 is SGHKS, CDR2 YYEKEE, per germline (reference sequence). CDR3 in amino acids: CASSLAPLAGGSEKLFF. The CDR3 coding sequence is TGTGCCAGCAGCTTGGCTCCCCTCGCAGGGGGATCTGAAAAACTGTTTTTT.

The chain carries TRBV30 and TRBJ1-5; 7 bases map to TRBD1. V was pared by 1 base and J by 4 bases, with 1 base of the junction left unmatched. The V gene's germline CDR1 is GTSNPN and CDR2 SVGIG (reference sequence). This CDR3 contains 13 residues. The CDR3 DNA reads TGTGCCTGGAGTGGGGACAGTAATCAGCCCCAGCATTTT. Encoded protein: CAWSGDSNQPQHF.

This clone was observed a handful of times. This chain joins TRBV7-9 and TRBJ1-2, with 11 nucleotides matching TRBD1. CDR1 SEHNR and CDR2 FQNEAQ come from the germline V gene (reference sequence). CDR3 length equals 16 residues. Trimming removed 5 bases from V and 6 bases from J; junction bases left unmatched: 11. In DNA form, the CDR3 reads TGTGCCAGCAGCCCGGGGACAGGGGGGTTTCGGGATGGCTACACCTTC. The encoded protein is CASSPGTGGFRDGYTF.

The chain links TRBV2 to TRBJ1-2; no firm D call. CDR1 and CDR2 (germline): SNHLY, FYNNEI. V dropped 8 bases and J dropped 2 bases, with 12 bases sitting between them. The CDR3 has 13 amino acids. The CDR3 nucleotides are TGTGCCAGCGGTCGACTCCCCAACTATGGCTACACCTTC. Translation: CASGRLPNYGYTF.

V and J are TRBV15 and TRBJ1-2, with D perhaps matching TRBD1 (5 bases). The V gene lost 0 bases and the J gene lost 4 bases, with 9 bases spanning the gap. The germline V gene has CDR1 LNHNV and CDR2 YYDKDF (reference sequence). This CDR3 has 14 residues. The CDR3 protein is CATSRDSGFYGYTF. The CDR3 coding sequence is TGTGCCACCAGCAGAGATTCAGGGTTCTATGGCTACACCTTC. Full variable domain (missing parts from reference TRBV15 and TRBJ1-2): DAMVIQNPRYQVTQFGKPVTLSCSQTLNHNVMYWYQQKSSQAPKLLFHYYDKDFNNEADTPDNFQSRRPNTSFCFLDIRSPGLGDTAMYLCATSRDSGFYGYTFGSGTRLTVV.

The rearrangement joins TRBV27 to TRBJ2-5; D possibly corresponds to TRBD1 (6 bases). CDR1 is MNHEY and CDR2 is SMNVEV in the germline V gene (reference sequence). The CDR3 has 15 amino acids. V was cut by 4 bases and J by 0 bases, with 12 bases left in between. The CDR3 is CASSSVTGYQETQYF. As DNA, the CDR3 is TGTGCCAGCAGTTCCGTAACAGGGTACCAAGAGACCCAGTACTTC.

This chain joins TRBV27 and TRBJ2-1; 8 bases align to TRBD1. The CDR3 length is 14 residues. Looked up from germline, CDR1 is MNHEY and CDR2 is SMNVEV (reference sequence). The junction had 8 bases not matched to a gene; V was cut back by 5 bases and J by 8 bases. This CDR3 is CASSSRDRLDEQFF. CDR3 nucleotide sequence: TGTGCCAGCAGTAGCCGGGACAGGCTTGATGAGCAGTTCTTC.

The rearrangement joins TRBV5-5 to TRBJ1-2, with 7 bases aligning to TRBD1. In germline, CDR1 is SGHKS, CDR2 YYEKEE (reference sequence). This CDR3 has 12 amino acids. V lost 2 bases, J lost 6 bases, and 1 base stayed unmatched. The CDR3 DNA sequence: TGTGCCAGCAGCTTAGACAGGGATGGCTACACCTTC. Translating gives CASSLDRDGYTF.

The J gene is TRBJ2-2, the V gene TRBV5-4; a weak D match, TRBD2 (5 bases). Germline CDR1 SGHNT, CDR2 YYREEE (reference sequence). There are 14 residues in the CDR3. Trimming removed 2 bases at V and 1 base at J, with 6 bases between. The CDR3 DNA reads TGTGCCAGCAGCTTTCGGGAGAACACCGGGGAGCTGTTTTTT. It translates to CASSFRENTGELFF.

There are a few counts of this clone. The J gene is TRBJ1-2, the V gene TRBV15; D gene uncertain. The CDR3 spans 15 residues. Germline values: CDR1 LNHNV, CDR2 YYDKDF (reference sequence). Trimming removed 0 bases at V and 2 bases at J, with 10 bases between. The CDR3 reads CATSRDQNQNYGYTF. CDR3 coding DNA: TGTGCCACCAGCAGAGATCAAAACCAGAACTATGGCTACACCTTC.

The chain links TRBV4-1 to TRBJ2-3; tentatively, D is TRBD1 (5 bases). The CDR3 is 16 amino acids. CDR1 is MGHRA and CDR2 is YSYEKL in the germline V gene. V dropped 1 base and J dropped 2 bases, with 13 bases sitting between them. CDR3 nucleotide sequence: TGCGCCAGCAGCCAAGGCAACAGGCTGAACACAGATACGCAGTATTTT. This translates into CASSQGNRLNTDTQYF.

The CDR3 reads CASSPRDRPNTGELFF. CDR3 in DNA: TGTGCCAGCAGCCCCCGGGACAGACCGAACACCGGGGAGCTGTTTTTT. The chain couples TRBV9 to TRBJ2-2, with 7 bases lining up with TRBD1. Germline V gene data show CDR1 as SGDLS and CDR2 as YYNGEE. V shed 4 bases and J 0 bases; nucleotides not matched to a gene: 6. The CDR3 length is 16 residues.

This chain links TRBV4-2 with TRBJ2-3, with 7 bases fitting TRBD2. Germline values: CDR1 LGHNA, CDR2 YNFKEQ. CDR3 size: 16 residues. V lost 0 bases, J lost 1 base, and 4 bases stayed unmatched. The CDR3 region has the DNA TGTGCCAGCAGCCAAGACGGGAGCGGGGGCACAGATACGCAGTATTTT. This codes for CASSQDGSGGTDTQYF.

The rearrangement uses TRBV7-8 and TRBJ2-2, with TRBD2 matching over 11 bases. V gave up 5 bases and J gave up 9 bases; unmatched junction bases: 2. Germline V lookup: CDR1 SGHVS, CDR2 FQNEAQ. The CDR3 extends over 13 amino acids. CDR3 amino acids: CASSETSGRELFF. CDR3 nucleotide sequence: TGTGCCAGCAGCGAGACTAGCGGGAGGGAGCTGTTTTTT.

The J gene is TRBJ2-1, the V gene TRBV7-9, with 11 positions matching TRBD2. Germline CDR1 reads SEHNR; CDR2 reads FQNEAQ (reference sequence). The trim removed 2 bases at V and 2 bases at J, leaving 5 bases unmatched. The CDR3 has 17 residues. CDR3: CASSLSGLAATYNEQFF. The CDR3 coding sequence is TGTGCCAGCAGCTTATCGGGACTAGCGGCTACCTACAATGAGCAGTTCTTC.

This clone was recorded once. V gene TRBV7-6 combines with J gene TRBJ2-1; TRBD2 might be the D (7 bases). CDR1 SGHVS and CDR2 FNYEAQ come from the germline V gene. The CDR3 sequence is 14 residues long. V shed 5 bases and J shed 5 bases, with 13 bases lying between them. In DNA, the CDR3 is TGTGCCAGCAGCAGGGGGGGTGGAAACAATGAGCAGTTCTTC. Protein: CASSRGGGNNEQFF.

This chain links TRBV4-1 with TRBJ2-7, with 7 positions matching TRBD1. V lost 1 base, J lost 2 bases, and 5 bases stayed unmatched. Germline CDR1 MGHRA, CDR2 YSYEKL. The CDR3 is made up of 15 amino acids. The CDR3 loop reads CASSQVRTGTYEQYF. The CDR3 bases are TGCGCCAGCAGCCAAGTCAGGACAGGTACCTACGAGCAGTACTTC.

The gene calls are TRBV7-9 and TRBJ2-5; D unresolved. Germline assignment: CDR1 SEHNR and CDR2 FQNEAQ (reference sequence). This CDR3 region has 14 residues. V was cut by 4 bases and J by 9 bases, with 18 bases left in between. CDR3 protein: CASSSPSGVSPQYF. The CDR3 nucleotides are TGTGCCAGCAGCTCCCCCTCCGGTGTGAGTCCCCAGTACTTC. The full variable domain, in which reference TRBV7-9 and TRBJ2-5 provide the parts outside the CDR3, is DTGVSQNPRHKITKRGQNVTFRCDPISEHNRLYWYRQTLGQGPEFLTYFQNEAQLEKSRLLSDRFSAERPKGSFSTLEIQRTEQGDSAMYLCASSSPSGVSPQYFGPGTRLLVL.

The V call is TRBV28, the J call TRBJ2-7; D is perhaps TRBD2 (5 bases). The CDR3 has 13 amino acids. Trimming shortened V by 6 bases and J by 7 bases, and 16 bases separated the two germline ends. Germline V CDR1 and CDR2: MDHEN, SYDVKM. CDR3 residues: CASSSPPGNEQYF. The CDR3 coding sequence is TGTGCCAGCAGCTCCCCCCCGGGGAATGAGCAGTACTTC.

V is TRBV28 and J is TRBJ2-3, with a weak D call TRBD2 (5 bases). The V gene's germline CDR1 is MDHEN and CDR2 SYDVKM. This CDR3 is 13 amino acids long. V dropped 10 bases and J dropped 0 bases, with 11 bases sitting between them. CDR3 DNA sequence: TGTGCCACTGGCCGGAGGAGCACAGATACGCAGTATTTT. This gives the protein CATGRRSTDTQYF.

This chain joins TRBV30 and TRBJ2-5; the D gene is possibly TRBD1 (5 bases). CDR1 is GTSNPN, CDR2 SVGIG, per germline (reference sequence). Trimming cost V 3 bases and J 5 bases, with 10 bases left between them. The CDR3 sequence is 12 residues long. Here the CDR3 reads CAWRTDGETQYF. The CDR3 region has the DNA TGTGCCTGGAGGACAGATGGGGAGACCCAGTACTTC.

V and J are TRBV12-3 or TRBV12-4 and TRBJ2-5; possible D gene TRBD2, 5 bases. The CDR3 consists of 13 residues. The V end lost 5 bases, the J end lost 6 bases, and 13 bases lay between the germline ends. The CDR3 DNA reads TGTGCCAGCAGTCCAACTAGTGTTAAGACCCAGTACTTC. This translates into CASSPTSVKTQYF.

This clone was seen many times. CDR3 coding DNA: TGTGCCAGCAGCTCCGGACAGGGTGGGAGAACTGAAGCTTTCTTT. It codes for CASSSGQGGRTEAFF. The chain recombines TRBV7-9 with TRBJ1-1; 8 positions match TRBD1. This CDR3 contains 15 residues. V dropped 4 bases and J dropped 5; count of bases not matched to a gene: 9. CDR1 and CDR2 (germline): SEHNR, FQNEAQ (reference sequence).